The 18 T cell receptor beta chains below all came from one sample that was sequenced in a study of cytomegalovirus exposure and HLA in healthy donors. Produced via immunoSEQ multiplex PCR; TCRdb's table is partial and in-frame only. Among around 93,000 clones, 85% were seen once, and the ten largest hold approximately 22%. Source material: PBMCs. All receptors come from a man aged 18 to 29 in good health and CMV-seropositive.

The chain has TRBV7-3 and TRBJ2-3; 10 bases map to TRBD2. The germline V gene has CDR1 SGHTA and CDR2 FQGTGA. V trimming: 2 bases; J trimming: 0 bases; junction bases outside the gene matches: 5. The CDR3 has 17 amino acids. The CDR3 sequence: CASSLGPSGSSTDTQYF. CDR3 coding DNA: TGTGCCAGCAGCTTAGGGCCTAGCGGGAGTAGCACAGATACGCAGTATTTT.

The V call is TRBV28, the J call TRBJ2-3; D remains unclear. Trimming removed 8 bases from V and 3 bases from J, with 6 bases in between. This CDR3 has 11 residues. CDR1 is MDHEN, CDR2 SYDVKM, per germline. CDR3 nucleotide sequence: TGTGCCAGCGAGCGAACAGATACGCAGTATTTT. It codes for CASERTDTQYF. Full variable domain (outside the CDR3, taken from reference TRBV28 and TRBJ2-3): DVKVTQSSRYLVKRTGEKVFLECVQDMDHENMFWYRQDPGLGLRLIYFSYDVKMKEKGDIPEGYSVSREKKERFSLILESASTNQTSMYLCASERTDTQYFGPGTRLTVL.

The chain links TRBV6-1 to TRBJ1-2; 12 nucleotides line up with TRBD1. The CDR3 loop spans 15 amino acids. The ends lost 6 bases at V and 6 bases at J; junction bases unmatched: 8. The germline V gene has CDR1 MNHNS and CDR2 SASEGT. The CDR3 DNA reads as TGTGCCAGCAGACCCGGGACAGGGGGCAGGGATGGCTACACCTTC. This encodes CASRPGTGGRDGYTF.

This sequence joins TRBV15 and TRBJ2-5; TRBD1 matches at 11 bases. CDR1 is LNHNV, CDR2 YYDKDF, per germline (reference sequence). The V gene end was trimmed by 1 base and the J gene end by 5 bases; junction bases not matched to a gene: 3. This CDR3 contains 15 residues. The DNA of the CDR3 is TGTGCCACCAGCAGAGGCGGACAGGGGGCGGAGACCCAGTACTTC. Amino acid sequence: CATSRGGQGAETQYF.

V usage is TRBV28 and J usage is TRBJ1-5; D remains ambiguous. The germline V and J ends were trimmed by 4 bases and 3 bases, with 13 bases remaining between them. CDR3 length: 15 residues. CDR1 and CDR2 (germline): MDHEN, SYDVKM. The CDR3 DNA is TGTGCCAGCAGTTCTCCATCCAGATACAATCAGCCCCAGCATTTT. Protein sequence: CASSSPSRYNQPQHF.

The rearrangement joins TRBV5-5 to TRBJ2-1; a possible D gene is TRBD2 (5 bases). The CDR3 is made up of 15 amino acids. Germline V gene lookup returns CDR1 SGHKS and CDR2 YYEKEE (reference sequence). V was clipped by 6 bases and J by 10 bases, with 23 bases between them. CDR3 sequence reads: CASTLGTGIYREQFF. The DNA of the CDR3 is TGTGCCAGCACCCTGGGCACGGGAATTTATAGAGAGCAGTTCTTC.

V is TRBV6-4 and J is TRBJ2-3; 7 bases agree with TRBD2. The CDR3 runs to 17 residues. From germline, CDR1 is MRHNA and CDR2 SNTAGT. After removal of 3 bases from V and 2 bases from J, the junction contained 11 bases not matched to a gene. The CDR3 here is CASSEGAGGGHTDTQYF. CDR3 sequence (DNA): TGTGCCAGCAGTGAAGGAGCCGGGGGAGGGCACACAGATACGCAGTATTTT.

The chain recombines TRBV4-1 with TRBJ2-7; D is perhaps TRBD2 (5 bases). Germline assignment: CDR1 MGHRA and CDR2 YSYEKL. V dropped 5 bases and J dropped 1 base, with 15 bases sitting between them. The CDR3 sequence is 15 residues long. CDR3 bases: TGCGCCAGCAGCACCACGGAACTAGGTTCCTACGAGCAGTACTTC. This translates into CASSTTELGSYEQYF.

The chain employs TRBV7-7 and TRBJ2-2; 7 bases are shared with TRBD2. After removal of 5 bases from V and 5 bases from J, the junction contained 5 bases not matched to a gene. The V gene's germline CDR1 is SSHAT and CDR2 FNYEAQ (reference sequence). The CDR3 covers 14 residues. CDR3 nucleotide sequence: TGTGCCAGCAGCCCCGGACTAGGAACCGGGGAGCTGTTTTTT. Translated: CASSPGLGTGELFF.

The chain has TRBV27 and TRBJ2-1; no definite D call. Trimming removed 2 bases from V and 6 bases from J, with 2 bases in between. CDR1 is MNHEY, CDR2 SMNVEV, per germline (reference sequence). CDR3 size: 11 residues. In DNA, the CDR3 is TGTGCCAGCAGTTTACGCAATGAGCAGTTCTTC. This gives the protein CASSLRNEQFF.

J is TRBJ2-7 and V is TRBV7-6; 7 bases are a match to TRBD1. Trimming cost V 4 bases and J 6 bases; bases outside gene matches: 6. The CDR3 covers 13 residues. Looked up from germline, CDR1 is SGHVS and CDR2 is FNYEAQ. The CDR3 protein is CASSSDRETEQYF. Written as DNA, the CDR3 is TGTGCCAGCAGCTCAGACAGGGAGACCGAGCAGTACTTC.

This rearrangement joins TRBV6-6 to TRBJ2-7; possible D gene TRBD1, 6 bases. The CDR3 is made up of 13 amino acids. Germline lookup yields CDR1 MNHNY and CDR2 SVGAGI (reference sequence). Trimming stripped 2 bases from V and 1 base from J, with 6 bases between. The CDR3 protein is CASSYDRSYEQYF. The CDR3 DNA follows: TGTGCCAGCAGTTACGACAGGTCCTACGAGCAGTACTTC.

The CDR3 protein is CASSGLRTEAFF. The CDR3 region has the DNA TGTGCCAGCAGTGGACTGAGGACTGAAGCTTTCTTT. J is TRBJ1-1 and V is TRBV6-5; D call uncertain. Trimming left V 5 bases short and J 5 bases short, with 9 bases between. The V gene's germline CDR1 is MNHEY and CDR2 SVGAGI. This CDR3 contains 12 residues.

CDR3 sequence (DNA): TGTGCCAGCAGCTCCCGACTAGCGGAAACCCTCTACGAGCAGTACTTC. Protein product: CASSSRLAETLYEQYF. J is TRBJ2-7 and V is TRBV11-2; 9 positions agree with TRBD2. The length of the CDR3 is 16 residues. Germline loops: CDR1 SGHAT, CDR2 FQNNGV. V was clipped by 4 bases and J by 3 bases; unmatched bases: 10.

The genes are TRBV5-1 and TRBJ2-1, with TRBD2 as a possible D gene (7 bases). The germline V gene has CDR1 SGHRS and CDR2 YFSETQ. V was cut by 2 bases and J by 0 bases, with 9 bases left in between. The CDR3 is 15 residues long. Written as DNA, the CDR3 is TGCGCCAGCAGCTTTAGGGGGGGCTCCTACAATGAGCAGTTCTTC. Residues: CASSFRGGSYNEQFF.

The chain combines TRBV28 with TRBJ2-7; the match to TRBD2 covers 13 bases. The CDR3 loop spans 15 amino acids. CDR1 and CDR2 from the germline V gene are MDHEN and SYDVKM. Unmatched junction bases numbered 6, after V lost 6 bases and J lost 4 bases. The CDR3 DNA sequence: TGTGCCAGCAGGACGACTAGCGGGGGGAAGTACGAGCAGTACTTC. It translates to CASRTTSGGKYEQYF.

The chain joins TRBV30 to TRBJ1-1; D remains ambiguous. Germline-derived CDR1 and CDR2 are GTSNPN and SVGIG (reference sequence). The CDR3 consists of 15 residues. Trimming shortened V by 0 bases and J by 1 base, and 12 bases separated the two germline ends. The CDR3 loop reads CAWSVSRGKNTEAFF. DNA for the CDR3: TGTGCCTGGAGTGTAAGTCGAGGGAAGAACACTGAAGCTTTCTTT.

The rearrangement uses TRBV7-3 and TRBJ2-2; a possible D gene is TRBD2 (6 bases). The V gene's germline CDR1 is SGHTA and CDR2 FQGTGA. The CDR3 is made up of 16 amino acids. The V and J ends lost 3 bases and 6 bases respectively, with 17 bases between them. This CDR3 reads CASSFFGGAPPGELFF. The CDR3 bases are TGTGCCAGCAGCTTCTTCGGGGGAGCCCCTCCCGGGGAGCTGTTTTTT.